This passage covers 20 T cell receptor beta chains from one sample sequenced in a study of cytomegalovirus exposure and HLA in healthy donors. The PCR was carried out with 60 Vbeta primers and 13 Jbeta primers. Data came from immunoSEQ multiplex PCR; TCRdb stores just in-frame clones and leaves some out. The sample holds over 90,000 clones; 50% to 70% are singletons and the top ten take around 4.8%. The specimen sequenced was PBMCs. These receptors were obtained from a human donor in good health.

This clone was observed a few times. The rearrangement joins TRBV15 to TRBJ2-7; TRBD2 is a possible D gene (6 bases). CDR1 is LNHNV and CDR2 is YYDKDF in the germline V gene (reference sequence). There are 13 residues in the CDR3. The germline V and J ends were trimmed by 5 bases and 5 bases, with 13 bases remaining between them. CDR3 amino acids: CATSERERNEQYF. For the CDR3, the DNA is TGTGCCACCAGCGAACGGGAGAGGAACGAGCAGTACTTC.

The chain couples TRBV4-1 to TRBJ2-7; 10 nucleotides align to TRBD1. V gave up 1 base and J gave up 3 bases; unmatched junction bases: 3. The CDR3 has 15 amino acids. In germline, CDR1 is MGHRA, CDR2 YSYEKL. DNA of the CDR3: TGCGCCAGCAGCCAAGTGGGACAGGGGAACTACGAGCAGTACTTC. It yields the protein CASSQVGQGNYEQYF.

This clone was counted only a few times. This CDR3 reads CASSLVATGVSYEQYF. CDR3 in DNA: TGTGCCAGCAGCTTAGTAGCGACGGGGGTCTCCTACGAGCAGTACTTC. The chain links TRBV7-2 to TRBJ2-7; D perhaps matches TRBD2 (6 bases). V dropped 1 base and J dropped 0 bases, with 13 bases sitting between them. The CDR3 is 16 amino acids. Germline assignment: CDR1 SGHTA and CDR2 FQGNSA.

As DNA, the CDR3 is TGTGCCAGCAGCGTAGGGGCGCTAGCGGGAGTAGAGACCCAGTACTTC. As protein: CASSVGALAGVETQYF. The rearrangement joins TRBV9 to TRBJ2-5, with 10 positions matching TRBD2. Germline trimming cut 0 bases from V and 4 bases from J; bases unmatched to any gene: 6. Germline CDR1 is SGDLS and CDR2 is YYNGEE. This CDR3 has 16 amino acids.

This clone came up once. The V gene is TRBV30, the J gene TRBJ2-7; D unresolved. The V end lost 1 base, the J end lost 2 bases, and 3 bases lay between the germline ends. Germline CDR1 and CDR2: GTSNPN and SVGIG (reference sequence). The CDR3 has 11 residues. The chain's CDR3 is CAWSGTYEQYF. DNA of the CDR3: TGTGCCTGGAGTGGTACCTACGAGCAGTACTTC.

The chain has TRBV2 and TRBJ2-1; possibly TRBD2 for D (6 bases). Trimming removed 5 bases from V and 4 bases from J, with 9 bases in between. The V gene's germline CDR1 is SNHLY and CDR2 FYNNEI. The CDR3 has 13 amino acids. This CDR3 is CASSRESYNEQFF. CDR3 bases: TGTGCCAGCAGTCGGGAGTCGTACAATGAGCAGTTCTTC.

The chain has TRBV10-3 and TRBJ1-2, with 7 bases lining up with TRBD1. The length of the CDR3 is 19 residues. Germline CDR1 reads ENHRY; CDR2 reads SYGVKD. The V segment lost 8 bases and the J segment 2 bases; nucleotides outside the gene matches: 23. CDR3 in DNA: TGTGCCATCGCGGGACAGTCTATCAACACAACACATATAAACTATGGCTACACCTTC. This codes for CAIAGQSINTTHINYGYTF.

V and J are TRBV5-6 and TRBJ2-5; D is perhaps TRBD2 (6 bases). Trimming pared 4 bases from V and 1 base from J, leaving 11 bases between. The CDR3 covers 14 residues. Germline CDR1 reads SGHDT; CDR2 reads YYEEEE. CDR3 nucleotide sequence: TGTGCCAGCAGCAGGACGGGGGTCCAAGAGACCCAGTACTTC. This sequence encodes CASSRTGVQETQYF.

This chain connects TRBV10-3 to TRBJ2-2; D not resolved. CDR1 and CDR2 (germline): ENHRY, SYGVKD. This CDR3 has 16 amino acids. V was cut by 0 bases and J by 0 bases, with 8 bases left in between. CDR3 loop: CAISESTSTNTGELFF. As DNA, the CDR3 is TGTGCCATCAGTGAGTCCACCAGTACGAACACCGGGGAGCTGTTTTTT.

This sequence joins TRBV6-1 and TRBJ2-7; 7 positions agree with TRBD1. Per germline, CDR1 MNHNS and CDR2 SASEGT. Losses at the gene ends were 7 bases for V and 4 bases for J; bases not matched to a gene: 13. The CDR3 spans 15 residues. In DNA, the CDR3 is TGTGCCAGCACACAAACAGGGGATGGGGGTTACGAGCAGTACTTC. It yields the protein CASTQTGDGGYEQYF.

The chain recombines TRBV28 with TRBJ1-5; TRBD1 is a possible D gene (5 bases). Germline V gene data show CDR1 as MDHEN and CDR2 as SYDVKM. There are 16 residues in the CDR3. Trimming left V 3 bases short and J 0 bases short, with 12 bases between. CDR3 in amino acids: CASSFPTAYSNQPQHF. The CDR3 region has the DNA TGTGCCAGCAGTTTCCCGACAGCCTATAGCAATCAGCCCCAGCATTTT.

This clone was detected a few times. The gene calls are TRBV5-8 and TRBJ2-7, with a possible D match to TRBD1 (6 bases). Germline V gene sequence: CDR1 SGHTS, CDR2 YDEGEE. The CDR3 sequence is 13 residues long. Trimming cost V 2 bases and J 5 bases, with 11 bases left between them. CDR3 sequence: CASSLQGPDEQYF. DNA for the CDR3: TGTGCCAGCAGCTTACAGGGACCGGACGAGCAGTACTTC.

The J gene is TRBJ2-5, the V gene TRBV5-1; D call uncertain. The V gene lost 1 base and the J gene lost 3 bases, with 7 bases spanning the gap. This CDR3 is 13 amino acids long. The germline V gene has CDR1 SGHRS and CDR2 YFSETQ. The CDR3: CASSLFAEETQYF. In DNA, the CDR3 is TGCGCCAGCAGCTTGTTCGCAGAAGAGACCCAGTACTTC.

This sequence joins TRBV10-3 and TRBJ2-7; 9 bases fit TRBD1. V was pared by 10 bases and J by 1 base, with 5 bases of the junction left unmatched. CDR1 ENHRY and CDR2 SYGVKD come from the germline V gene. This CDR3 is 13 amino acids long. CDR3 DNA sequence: TGTGCCACCCTTGGGACAGGGTCCTACGAGCAGTACTTC. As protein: CATLGTGSYEQYF.

The CDR3 DNA reads TGTGCCAGCAGCTTATCACGGACGGGGACCTACGAGCAGTACTTC. Translating it yields CASSLSRTGTYEQYF. The chain carries TRBV11-2 and TRBJ2-7; D might be TRBD2 (5 bases). Germline values: CDR1 SGHAT, CDR2 FQNNGV. V was shortened by 2 bases and J by 2 bases, with 13 bases between the two germline ends. The length of the CDR3 is 15 residues.

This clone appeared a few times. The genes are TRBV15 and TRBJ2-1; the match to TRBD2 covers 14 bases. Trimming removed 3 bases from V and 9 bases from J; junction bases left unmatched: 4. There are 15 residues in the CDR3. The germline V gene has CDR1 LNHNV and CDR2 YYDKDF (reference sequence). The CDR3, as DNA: TGTGCCACCAGCAGCCGACTAGCGGGAGGGCCTGAGCAGTTCTTC. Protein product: CATSSRLAGGPEQFF.

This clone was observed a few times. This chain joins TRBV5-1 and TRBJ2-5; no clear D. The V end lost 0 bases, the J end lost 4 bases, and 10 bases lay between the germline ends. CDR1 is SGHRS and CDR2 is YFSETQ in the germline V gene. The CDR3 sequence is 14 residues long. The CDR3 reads CASSLGGIGETQYF. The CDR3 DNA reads TGCGCCAGCAGCTTGGGCGGCATCGGAGAGACCCAGTACTTC.

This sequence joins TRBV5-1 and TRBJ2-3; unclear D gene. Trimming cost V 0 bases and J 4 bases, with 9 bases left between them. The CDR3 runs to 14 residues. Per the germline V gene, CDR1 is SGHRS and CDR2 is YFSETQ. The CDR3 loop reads CASSLALVADTQYF. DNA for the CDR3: TGCGCCAGCAGCTTGGCCCTAGTGGCAGATACGCAGTATTTT.

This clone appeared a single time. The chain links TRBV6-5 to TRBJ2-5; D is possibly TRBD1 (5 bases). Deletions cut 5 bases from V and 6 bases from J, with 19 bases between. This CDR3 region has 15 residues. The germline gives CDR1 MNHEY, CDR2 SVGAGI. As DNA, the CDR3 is TGTGCCAGCAGTCTGCAGGGTCCCCATTCCCAGACCCAGTACTTC. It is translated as CASSLQGPHSQTQYF.

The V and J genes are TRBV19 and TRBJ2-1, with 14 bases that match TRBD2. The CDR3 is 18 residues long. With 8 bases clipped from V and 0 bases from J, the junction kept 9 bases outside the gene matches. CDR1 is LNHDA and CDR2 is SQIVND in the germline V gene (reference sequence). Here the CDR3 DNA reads TGTGCCAGTCGACACGGGACTAGCGGGAGCCGCTCCTACAATGAGCAGTTCTTC. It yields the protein CASRHGTSGSRSYNEQFF.